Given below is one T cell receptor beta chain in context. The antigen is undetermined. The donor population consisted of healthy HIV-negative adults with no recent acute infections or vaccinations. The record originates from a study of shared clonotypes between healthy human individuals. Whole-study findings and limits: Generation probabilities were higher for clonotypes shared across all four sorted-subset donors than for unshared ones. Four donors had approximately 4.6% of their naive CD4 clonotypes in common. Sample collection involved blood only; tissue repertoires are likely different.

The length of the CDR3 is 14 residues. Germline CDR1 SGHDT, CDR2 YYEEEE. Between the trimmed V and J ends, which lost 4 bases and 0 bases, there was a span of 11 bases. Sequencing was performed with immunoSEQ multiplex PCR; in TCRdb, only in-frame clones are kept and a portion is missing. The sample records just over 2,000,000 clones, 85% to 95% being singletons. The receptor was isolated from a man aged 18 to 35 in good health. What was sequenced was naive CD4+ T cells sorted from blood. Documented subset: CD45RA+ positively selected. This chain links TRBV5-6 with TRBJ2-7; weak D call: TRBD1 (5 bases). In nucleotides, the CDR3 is TGTGCCAGCAGCCGTGTTCAGGGCTCCTACGAGCAGTACTTC. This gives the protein CASSRVQGSYEQYF.